Shown below are 13 T cell receptor beta chains from a single sample sequenced in a study of spatial heterogeneity in lung cancer. Described time point: blood at routine non-recurrence follow-up after resection. TCRdb fed the 5' RACE reads into MiXCR, producing one record per CDR3 protein. The data hold approximately 39,000 distinct CDR3 sequences, with over 6.5% observed a single time. Sequenced material: PBMCs, taken at follow-up. The receptors stem from a male donor with early-stage non-small cell lung cancer.

This clonotype was observed many times. The V gene is TRBV27, the J gene TRBJ2-2, with D perhaps matching TRBD1 or TRBD2 (5 bases each). CDR1 and CDR2 from the germline V gene are MNHEY and SMNVEV (reference sequence). Trimming pared 5 bases from V and 4 bases from J, leaving 17 bases between. This CDR3 contains 16 residues. The CDR3 here is CASSPPRGRITGELFF. In DNA form, the CDR3 reads TGTGCCAGCAGTCCCCCCCGGGGACGGATCACCGGGGAGCTGTTTTTT.

At least ten counts were recorded for this clonotype. This rearrangement joins TRBV24-1 to TRBJ2-2; 11 bases fit TRBD2. This CDR3 is built from 19 residues. Looked up from germline, CDR1 is KGHDR and CDR2 is SFDVKD. J lost 1 base, V lost 5 bases, and 11 bases had no gene match. The CDR3 spells CATSATPSTSGGNTGELFF. Here the CDR3 DNA reads TGTGCCACCAGTGCCACACCCTCTACTAGCGGGGGGAACACCGGGGAGCTGTTTTTT.

The table lists this clonotype with many counts. The chain joins TRBV29-1 to TRBJ1-2; perhaps TRBD1 as D (5 bases). With 6 bases removed from V and 5 bases from J, the gap between germline ends came to 16 bases. Germline V CDR1 and CDR2: SQVTM, ANQGSEA. The CDR3 has 13 amino acids. Here the CDR3 DNA reads TGCAGCGTATCCGAGGGGCAGTTATATGGCTACACCTTC. It translates to CSVSEGQLYGYTF.

This clonotype was counted many times. The chain joins TRBV12-3 or TRBV12-4 to TRBJ2-2; no reliable D call. Deletions cut 4 bases from V and 3 bases from J, with 9 bases between. There are 14 residues in the CDR3. The CDR3 spells CASSWPRDTGELFF. The DNA of the CDR3 is TGTGCCAGCAGTTGGCCCAGAGACACCGGGGAGCTGTTTTTT.

This clonotype showed up just a few times. V usage is TRBV7-3 and J usage is TRBJ2-3, with TRBD2 matching over 8 bases. Germline values: CDR1 SGHTA, CDR2 FQGTGA. After removal of 3 bases from V and 6 bases from J, the junction contained 5 bases not matched to a gene. The CDR3 loop spans 14 amino acids. The CDR3 loop is CASSFIGGADTQYF. Here the CDR3 DNA reads TGTGCCAGCAGCTTTATCGGGGGGGCTGATACGCAGTATTTT. The variable domain in full, completed from reference TRBV7-3 and TRBJ2-3, reads GAGVSQTPSNKVTEKGKYVELRCDPISGHTALYWYRQSLGQGPEFLIYFQGTGAADDSGLPNDRFFAVRPEGSVSTLKIQRTERGDSAVYLCASSFIGGADTQYFGPGTRLTVL.

At least ten counts were recorded for this clonotype. The chain combines TRBV12-3 or TRBV12-4 with TRBJ2-7, with D hard to call. V lost 3 bases to trimming and J lost 2 bases, with 8 bases between them. This CDR3 has 13 amino acids. CDR3 region: CASSLAVAYEQYF. DNA of the CDR3: TGTGCCAGCAGTTTGGCGGTAGCCTACGAGCAGTACTTC.

This clonotype came up many times. The chain carries TRBV29-1 and TRBJ2-5; D is ambiguous. CDR1 and CDR2 (germline): SQVTM, ANQGSEA. CDR3 length: 13 amino acids. Trimming stripped 3 bases from V and 1 base from J, with 9 bases between. CDR3 bases: TGCAGCGTTGATCCCCAGGTCCAAGAGACCCAGTACTTC. Protein product: CSVDPQVQETQYF.

This chain links TRBV20-1 with TRBJ2-1; D is uncertain. Germline V lookup: CDR1 DFQATT, CDR2 SNEGSKA (reference sequence). The CDR3 sequence is 13 residues long. V was trimmed by 1 base and J by 8 bases, leaving 12 bases between them. For the CDR3, the DNA is TGCAGTGCTAGAGGGTCAGAGCCACATGAGCAGTTCTTC. It translates to CSARGSEPHEQFF.

With regard to this clonotype: A read error is possible here, since a much larger clone lies one base away. V and J are TRBV10-2 and TRBJ1-5, with a weak D call TRBD1 (5 bases). Germline CDR1 reads WSHSY; CDR2 reads SAAADI. This CDR3 is 13 amino acids long. V lost 5 bases and J lost 3, with 8 bases in between. The CDR3 coding sequence is TGCGCCAGCAGTAAAGGGGACAATCAGCCCCAGCATTTT. Translating gives CASSKGDNQPQHF.

This clonotype was recorded many times. The chain is built from TRBV5-1 and TRBJ1-1; D is unclear. CDR1 is SGHRS, CDR2 YFSETQ, per germline. The CDR3 totals 14 residues. V lost 4 bases to trimming and J lost 5 bases, with 15 bases between them. CDR3 nucleotides: TGCGCCAGCAGCGACTTTGGCACCGTGACTGAAGCTTTCTTT. Translated: CASSDFGTVTEAFF.

The chain recombines TRBV5-8 with TRBJ2-3; 9 nucleotides match TRBD1. V shed 4 bases, J shed 4 bases, and the junction held 7 bases outside the gene matches. The CDR3 contains 15 residues. Per the germline V gene, CDR1 is SGHTS and CDR2 is YDEGEE. CDR3 sequence: CASSPGQGTADTQYF. In DNA form, the CDR3 reads TGTGCCAGCAGCCCAGGACAGGGGACCGCAGATACGCAGTATTTT.

In its sample, this clonotype was seen many times. V usage is TRBV7-8 and J usage is TRBJ2-3, with TRBD2 matching over 8 bases. The germline V gene encodes CDR1 SGHVS and CDR2 FQNEAQ. V gave up 0 bases and J gave up 4 bases; unmatched junction bases: 3. The CDR3 has 15 residues. CDR3 sequence reads: CASSLAGGASDTQYF. The CDR3 nucleotides are TGTGCCAGCAGCTTAGCCGGGGGGGCCTCAGATACGCAGTATTTT.

This clonotype showed up many times. The chain combines TRBV10-3 with TRBJ1-5, with D perhaps matching TRBD1 (6 bases). This CDR3 has 15 residues. Trimming removed 7 bases at V and 0 bases at J, with 13 bases between. The germline CDR1 and CDR2 sequences are ENHRY and SYGVKD. The CDR3: CAIKIRDTSNQPQHF. CDR3 bases: TGTGCCATCAAGATACGGGACACTAGCAATCAGCCCCAGCATTTT.